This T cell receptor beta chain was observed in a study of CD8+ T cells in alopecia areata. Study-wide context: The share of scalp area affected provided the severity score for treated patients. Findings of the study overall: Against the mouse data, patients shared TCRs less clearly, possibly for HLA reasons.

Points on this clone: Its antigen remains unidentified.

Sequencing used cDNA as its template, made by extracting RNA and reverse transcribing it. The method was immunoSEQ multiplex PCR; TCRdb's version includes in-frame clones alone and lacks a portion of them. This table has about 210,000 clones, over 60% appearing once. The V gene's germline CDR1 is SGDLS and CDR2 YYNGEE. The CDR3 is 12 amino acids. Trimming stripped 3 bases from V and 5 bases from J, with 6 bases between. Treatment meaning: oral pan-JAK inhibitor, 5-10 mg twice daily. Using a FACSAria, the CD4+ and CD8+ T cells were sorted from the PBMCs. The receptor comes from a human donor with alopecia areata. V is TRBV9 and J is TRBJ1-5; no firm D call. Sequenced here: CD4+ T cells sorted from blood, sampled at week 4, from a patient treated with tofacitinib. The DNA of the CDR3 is TGTGCCAGCAGCGCGGGAGATCAGCCCCAGCATTTT. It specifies CASSAGDQPQHF. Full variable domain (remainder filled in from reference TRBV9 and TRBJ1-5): DSGVTQTPKHLITATGQRVTLRCSPRSGDLSVYWYQQSLDQGLQFLIQYYNGEERAKGNILERFSAQQFPDLHSELNLSSLELGDSALYFCASSAGDQPQHFGDGTRLSIL.